These 24 T cell receptor beta chains originate from one sample sequenced in a study of cytomegalovirus exposure and HLA in healthy donors. Amplification used 60 Vbeta primers and 13 Jbeta primers. Assay: immunoSEQ multiplex PCR; the TCRdb copy retains only in-frame clones and omits some. The sample yields about 130,000 clones, around 84% seen once. Input material: PBMCs. These receptors came from a woman aged 18-29 years in good health and CMV-seropositive.

This chain links TRBV7-8 with TRBJ2-2; tentative D call: TRBD2 (5 bases). Per the germline V gene, CDR1 is SGHVS and CDR2 is FQNEAQ. CDR3 size: 13 residues. The germline V and J ends were trimmed by 3 bases and 7 bases, with 9 bases remaining between them. CDR3 nucleotide sequence: TGTGCCAGCAGCTTCGGGGTCCTCGGGGAGCTGTTTTTT. Residues: CASSFGVLGELFF.

The chain couples TRBV7-3 to TRBJ2-1; TRBD1 matches 7 bases. V lost 1 base, J lost 4 bases, and 4 bases stayed unmatched. The germline CDR1 and CDR2 sequences are SGHTA and FQGTGA. The CDR3 has 15 residues. CDR3 in DNA: TGTGCCAGCAGCTTAATCGACAGGGATTACAATGAGCAGTTCTTC. Translation: CASSLIDRDYNEQFF.

As regards this clone: The junction departs from the called germline gene at one end, perhaps through a read error. The rearrangement uses TRBV7-9 and TRBJ1-2; 9 nucleotides agree with TRBD1. The germline gives CDR1 SEHNR, CDR2 FQNEAQ (reference sequence). CDR3 length: 14 amino acids. In nucleotides, the CDR3 is TGTTCCAGCAGCTCCGGGACAGGGACCTATGGCTACACCTTC. Protein: CSSSSGTGTYGYTF.

The chain employs TRBV7-7 and TRBJ2-5; 8 bases match TRBD1. There are 13 residues in the CDR3. Germline assignment: CDR1 SSHAT and CDR2 FNYEAQ (reference sequence). The CDR3 nucleotides read TGTGCTACGACAGGGGTAGGGCAAGAGACCCAGTACTTC. Residues: CATTGVGQETQYF.

This chain joins TRBV15 and TRBJ1-1, with TRBD1 as a possible D gene (5 bases). Looked up from germline, CDR1 is LNHNV and CDR2 is YYDKDF (reference sequence). The CDR3 runs to 15 residues. Trimming removed 1 base at V and 5 bases at J, with 14 bases between. CDR3 DNA sequence: TGTGCCACCAGCAGAGTTGGGGCCATGGGGACTGAAGCTTTCTTT. Translating it yields CATSRVGAMGTEAFF.

Only a few counts were recorded for this clone. The CDR3 region has the DNA TGTGCCAGCTCACCACAGGGACAGACTTTTATCCGCTCTGGAAACACCATATATTTT. Protein: CASSPQGQTFIRSGNTIYF. The chain combines TRBV18 with TRBJ1-3; TRBD1 matches at 7 bases. The CDR3 covers 19 residues. Germline CDR1 and CDR2: KGHSH and LQKENI. J was trimmed by 0 bases and V by 1 base; bases with no gene match: 12.

This chain uses TRBV27 with TRBJ1-5; 7 bases fit TRBD1. Germline lookup yields CDR1 MNHEY and CDR2 SMNVEV (reference sequence). The ends lost 8 bases at V and 1 base at J; junction bases unmatched: 2. The CDR3 sequence is 13 residues long. CDR3 loop: CASRQGSNQPQHF. The CDR3 DNA is TGTGCCAGCCGACAGGGAAGCAATCAGCCCCAGCATTTT.

This clone has more than one count but fewer than ten. The V call is TRBV7-6, the J call TRBJ2-1, with TRBD2 matching over 12 bases. The length of the CDR3 is 17 residues. CDR1 is SGHVS, CDR2 FNYEAQ, per germline. V trimming: 1 base; J trimming: 8 bases; junction bases outside the gene matches: 9. CDR3: CASSLGGLAGGSDEQFF. CDR3 DNA: TGTGCCAGCAGCTTAGGAGGGCTAGCGGGGGGGTCCGATGAGCAGTTCTTC.

The rearrangement joins TRBV6-5 to TRBJ1-2; D is ambiguous. Germline CDR1 is MNHEY and CDR2 is SVGAGI. V lost 0 bases and J lost 3, with 8 bases in between. The CDR3 spans 14 residues. The CDR3 bases are TGTGCCAGCAGTTACTCGTCAGGCGACTATGGCTACACCTTC. Its protein product is CASSYSSGDYGYTF.

The rearrangement links TRBV4-1 to TRBJ2-3; D ambiguous. The V gene's germline CDR1 is MGHRA and CDR2 YSYEKL. The CDR3 covers 17 residues. V lost 1 base and J lost 0, with 14 bases in between. Here the CDR3 reads CASSQASLGRSTDTQYF. The CDR3 DNA is TGCGCCAGCAGCCAAGCGAGCCTAGGCAGAAGCACAGATACGCAGTATTTT.

The gene calls are TRBV25-1 and TRBJ1-2; the D gene is possibly TRBD1 (5 bases). The CDR3 loop spans 13 amino acids. Per the germline V gene, CDR1 is MGHDK and CDR2 is SYGVNS. V lost 8 bases, J lost 2 bases, and 12 bases lay in between. The chain's CDR3 is CASSGGENYGYTF. In DNA, the CDR3 is TGTGCCAGCTCCGGGGGTGAAAACTATGGCTACACCTTC.

The gene calls are TRBV15 and TRBJ1-2; no clear D gene. Germline lookup yields CDR1 LNHNV and CDR2 YYDKDF (reference sequence). V lost 0 bases to trimming and J lost 7 bases, with 6 bases between them. CDR3 length equals 12 residues. CDR3 residues: CATSREEVGYTF. The CDR3 nucleotides read TGTGCCACCAGCAGAGAAGAGGTTGGCTACACCTTC.

This clone was detected only a few times. The rearrangement uses TRBV28 and TRBJ1-5; weak D call: TRBD1 (6 bases). CDR3 length: 14 residues. Germline CDR1 and CDR2: MDHEN and SYDVKM. The V and J ends lost 4 bases and 0 bases respectively, with 7 bases between them. The CDR3 coding sequence is TGTGCCAGCAGTTACAGGGATAGCAATCAGCCCCAGCATTTT. It is translated as CASSYRDSNQPQHF.

This chain uses TRBV2 with TRBJ2-3; TRBD1 matches 8 bases. Looked up from germline, CDR1 is SNHLY and CDR2 is FYNNEI. This CDR3 has 15 amino acids. The J segment lost 6 bases and the V segment lost 3 bases, leaving 8 bases of the junction unmatched. CDR3 region: CASSDPGGVSDTQYF. CDR3 nucleotide sequence: TGTGCCAGCAGTGATCCAGGGGGCGTATCCGATACGCAGTATTTT.

CDR3 protein: CASRYRDRGEEETQYF. The DNA for the CDR3 is TGTGCCAGCAGGTACCGGGACAGGGGGGAGGAAGAGACCCAGTACTTC. This chain links TRBV25-1 with TRBJ2-5; 11 nucleotides align to TRBD1. This CDR3 is built from 16 residues. The germline CDR1 and CDR2 sequences are MGHDK and SYGVNS. Trimming at V came to 6 bases and at J to 3 bases, leaving 9 bases not matched to a gene.

V usage is TRBV18 and J usage is TRBJ2-7; 13 nucleotides match TRBD2. The CDR3 is made up of 16 amino acids. V was pared by 2 bases and J by 4 bases, with 5 bases of the junction left unmatched. Germline CDR1 is KGHSH and CDR2 is LQKENI. The CDR3 bases are TGTGCCAGCTCACCATCCACGGGACTAGCGGGGTACGAGCAGTACTTC. This gives the protein CASSPSTGLAGYEQYF.

This clone has just one count. The rearrangement links TRBV21-1 to TRBJ2-4; the table's D gene call, TRBD1, was not cross checked with the DNA. TRBV21-1 is termed a pseudogene. There are 17 residues in the CDR3. CDR3 loop: CASSLRGQAIAKNIQYF. The CDR3 nucleotides read TGTGCCAGCAGCCTTAGGGGACAGGCGATAGCCAAAAACATTCAGTACTTC.

In its sample, this clone was seen a few times. The chain has TRBV7-9 and TRBJ1-2, with TRBD1 as a possible D gene (6 bases). The length of the CDR3 is 13 residues. The V gene's germline CDR1 is SEHNR and CDR2 FQNEAQ (reference sequence). V lost 5 bases and J lost 5, with 12 bases in between. DNA for the CDR3: TGTGCCAGCAGCCTGGGACAAGGGTATGGCTACACCTTC. It codes for CASSLGQGYGYTF.

The chain has TRBV4-1 and TRBJ2-1; 9 positions match TRBD2. Trimming removed 0 bases from V and 3 bases from J; junction bases left unmatched: 3. The CDR3 length is 16 residues. CDR1 is MGHRA, CDR2 YSYEKL, per germline. The chain's CDR3 is CASSQDGRGGYNEQFF. CDR3 in DNA: TGCGCCAGCAGCCAAGATGGGCGGGGGGGCTACAATGAGCAGTTCTTC.

The V and J genes are TRBV5-1 and TRBJ2-5; 14 positions agree with TRBD2. Trimming at V came to 4 bases and at J to 3 bases, leaving 2 bases not matched to a gene. Germline CDR1 SGHRS, CDR2 YFSETQ. CDR3 length: 15 residues. CDR3 residues: CASSGGLAGEETQYF. The CDR3 DNA reads TGCGCCAGCAGCGGGGGACTAGCGGGGGAAGAGACCCAGTACTTC. Full variable domain (remainder filled in from reference TRBV5-1 and TRBJ2-5): KAGVTQTPRYLIKTRGQQVTLSCSPISGHRSVSWYQQTPGQGLQFLFEYFSETQRNKGNFPGRFSGRQFSNSRSEMNVSTLELGDSALYLCASSGGLAGEETQYFGPGTRLLVL.

V and J are TRBV5-1 and TRBJ2-3; D remains unclear. The germline V and J ends were trimmed by 5 bases and 2 bases, with 6 bases remaining between them. The germline V gene encodes CDR1 SGHRS and CDR2 YFSETQ. This CDR3 spans 12 amino acids. DNA for the CDR3: TGCGCCAGCAGTATAAACACAGATACGCAGTATTTT. Its protein product is CASSINTDTQYF. The entire variable domain, with the rest obtained from reference TRBV5-1 and TRBJ2-3, is as follows: KAGVTQTPRYLIKTRGQQVTLSCSPISGHRSVSWYQQTPGQGLQFLFEYFSETQRNKGNFPGRFSGRQFSNSRSEMNVSTLELGDSALYLCASSINTDTQYFGPGTRLTVL.

The gene calls are TRBV28 and TRBJ2-4; perhaps TRBD2 as D (5 bases). The V and J ends lost 8 bases and 0 bases respectively, with 17 bases between them. The length of the CDR3 is 16 residues. Germline V gene sequence: CDR1 MDHEN, CDR2 SYDVKM. The CDR3 reads CASAPPKREAKNIQYF. For the CDR3, the DNA is TGTGCCAGCGCCCCCCCTAAACGGGAAGCCAAAAACATTCAGTACTTC.

The gene calls are TRBV5-4 and TRBJ1-2; 11 bases line up with TRBD1. The CDR3 is 16 amino acids. Trimming cost V 0 bases and J 3 bases; bases outside gene matches: 4. Germline CDR1 is SGHNT and CDR2 is YYREEE (reference sequence). The CDR3 coding sequence is TGTGCCAGCAGCTTGGGGACAGGGGGCTGGGACTATGGCTACACCTTC. It is translated as CASSLGTGGWDYGYTF.

This sequence joins TRBV12-5 and TRBJ2-7, with D tentatively TRBD1 (7 bases). CDR3 length: 17 residues. With 1 base removed from V and 3 bases from J, the gap between germline ends came to 19 bases. Germline V gene sequence: CDR1 LGHNT, CDR2 FRNRAP. CDR3 protein: CASGLGPQGGSLYEQYF. In DNA form, the CDR3 reads TGTGCTAGTGGTTTGGGCCCCCAGGGGGGATCCCTCTACGAGCAGTACTTC.